The rows below give T cell receptor beta chains drawn from one sample of a study of cytomegalovirus exposure and HLA in healthy donors. Profiling relied on immunoSEQ multiplex PCR, and the TCRdb table lists in-frame clones only, not all of them. The sample has around 100,000 clones; 76% are singletons. Sequencing was carried out using PBMCs. Source of these receptors: a woman aged 18-29 years in good health and CMV-seropositive. Both conserved end residues are part of each CDR3.

j_call | v_call | cdr3_aa
TRBJ2-7 | TRBV7-9 | CASSLQGGGEQYF
TRBJ2-7 | TRBV9 | CASSEGGLRYEQYF
TRBJ2-4 | TRBV29-1 | CSVALGQAGGIQYF
TRBJ1-5 | TRBV10-2 | CASRARGGGNQPQHF
TRBJ1-3 | TRBV9 | CASSDSGYSGNTIYF
TRBJ2-1 | TRBV5-1 | CASSVSSGEQFF
TRBJ2-7 | TRBV27 | CASSWDRAAYEQYF
TRBJ2-7 | TRBV19 | CASSMTSGRIDYEQYF
TRBJ2-5 | TRBV6-5 | CASTPWDREAQTQYF
TRBJ2-7 | TRBV14 | CASSPYQALMPYEQYF
TRBJ1-3 | TRBV6-5 | CASSLTVSGNTIYF
TRBJ2-2 | TRBV2 | CASFGRGAGGLFF
TRBJ2-6 | TRBV28 | CASNLSTGGGSGANVLTF
TRBJ2-7 | TRBV27 | CATKDWTGGYEQYF
TRBJ2-7 | TRBV27 | CASSSLRGLGTYEQYF
TRBJ2-7 | TRBV19 | CASSNVGGGTYEQYF
TRBJ2-5 | TRBV5-1 | CASSRGTGGLQETQYF
TRBJ2-3 | TRBV7-7 | CASSLGGIDTQYF
TRBJ2-7 | TRBV9 | CASSLDSSYEQYF
TRBJ2-7 | TRBV5-1 | CASSPSGGIYEQYF
TRBJ1-1 | TRBV7-3 | CASSLSGTTNTEAFF
TRBJ1-2 | TRBV5-6 | CASSLADMLNYGYTF
TRBJ2-5 | TRBV7-2 | CASSFFREETQYF
TRBJ2-7 | TRBV15 | CATSRDRGQLSSEQYF
TRBJ1-6 | TRBV6-1 | CASSELPNSPLHF
TRBJ1-2 | TRBV29-1 | CSVYRGSYGYTF
TRBJ1-1 | TRBV12-5 | CASGLVRGWAFF
TRBJ2-7 | TRBV7-8 | CASSLARIQADEQYF
TRBJ2-7 | TRBV30 | CAWNRGNYEQYF
TRBJ2-7 | TRBV27 | CASSLTSAYEQYF
TRBJ1-4 | TRBV7-9 | CASRRGGDEKLFF
TRBJ1-5 | TRBV27 | CASSYYRDSNQPQHF
TRBJ1-4 | TRBV9 | CASSAGRELFF
TRBJ1-1 | TRBV29-1 | CSVQGGAEAFF
TRBJ2-7 | TRBV29-1 | CSVGTGVGEQYF
TRBJ1-6 | TRBV7-8 | CASSLKTALHF
TRBJ2-7 | TRBV5-5 | CASSLLAAYEQYF
TRBJ2-6 | TRBV5-4 | CASSFVQGTSGANVLTF
TRBJ2-5 | TRBV2 | CASRRYGGPGETQYF
TRBJ1-2 | TRBV6-4 | CASRPSGTGRRYGYTF
TRBJ2-7 | TRBV11-2 | CASSLDTSVPYEQYF
TRBJ1-6 | TRBV2 | CASNPGGNSPLHF
TRBJ2-7 | TRBV5-4 | CASTQDRTNSYEQYF
TRBJ2-5 | TRBV7-9 | CASSRGGETQYF
TRBJ2-3 | TRBV5-1 | CASSLVAGVVDTQYF
TRBJ2-3 | TRBV12-5 | CASGLVVWGGTTLRTDTQYF
TRBJ1-1 | TRBV7-6 | CASSFGLNTEAFF
TRBJ2-7 | TRBV15 | CATSVPGTSIYEQYF
TRBJ1-2 | TRBV10-3 | CAISGDRSNNYGYTF
TRBJ1-5 | TRBV19 | CASSTLRDQPQHF
TRBJ2-2 | TRBV10-1 | CASNGQVNTGELFF
TRBJ2-2 | TRBV10-3 | CAIGRGSTNTGELFF
TRBJ1-1 | TRBV4-1 | CASSQADRPRNTEAFF
TRBJ2-3 | TRBV27 | CASSSHRYTLAGGQTDTQYF